The clone carrying this T cell receptor beta chain occurred once. Antigen: not known. Researchers grouped second doses given at about 4 or about 12 weeks into one pool. The sample belongs to a study of T cell responses to AZD1222 COVID-19 vaccine. Data came from immunoSEQ multiplex PCR; TCRdb stores just in-frame clones and leaves some out. The repertoire has 90,000 to 130,000 clones, about 90% of them found once; the top ten carry 15%. Trimming took off 1 base at V and 4 bases at J, with 14 bases between the two ends. This CDR3 region has 15 residues. From germline, CDR1 is LGHDT and CDR2 YNNKEL (reference sequence). General study findings and limits: Spike-spanning, vaccine-associated CD4 TCRs were dominant at 160-218 and 743-854. There were mostly white British donors and more females than males, and clonal diversity was possibly underestimated.

This TCR derives from an adult who received the AZD1222 COVID-19 vaccine. V gene TRBV3-1 (or the pseudogene TRBV3-2) combines with J gene TRBJ2-7, with TRBD1 as a possible D gene (5 bases). The sample in question was peripheral blood, obtained 28 days after the second AZD1222 dose. The CDR3 DNA reads TGTGCCAGCAGCCAAGTCACAGGCGTCCAATACGAGCAGTACTTC. The encoded protein is CASSQVTGVQYEQYF.